The clone carrying this T cell receptor (beta chain) has a count of ten or more. The antigen remains unidentified. From germline, CDR1 is SGHRS and CDR2 YFSETQ. V was clipped by 4 bases and J by 2 bases; unmatched bases: 5. The CDR3 runs to 15 residues. Template material for amplifying TCR beta CDR3 regions consisted of RNA transcripts. Carried out on the TCR CDR3, a first-round RT-PCR used the HTBI primer set. TCRdb fed the multiplex PCR reads into MiXCR, producing one record per CDR3 protein. The data show 280,000 or so distinct CDR3 sequences, 12% to 15% seen once. Predating any ophthalmopathy symptoms, the blood sample was taken at first hyperthyroidism diagnosis. This sample was taken from a study of T cells in Graves' hyperthyroidism and ophthalmopathy. Study-wide points: Blood also showed most of the thyroid clonotypes that were expanded above 0.001.

The rearrangement joins TRBV5-1 to TRBJ2-2; 7 bases match TRBD2. The clonotype was recovered from a woman aged 50 to 60 with Graves' hyperthyroidism that later progressed to Graves' ophthalmopathy. Specimen: blood. The chain's CDR3 is CASSEGLTNTGELFF. The CDR3 DNA reads TGCGCCAGCAGCGAGGGACTAACCAACACCGGGGAGCTGTTTTTT.